The 28 T cell receptor beta chains below were found in one sample sequenced in a study of shared clonotypes between healthy human individuals. Assay: immunoSEQ multiplex PCR; the TCRdb copy retains only in-frame clones and omits some. The top ten hold less than 0.55% of the sample, which has around 1.6 million clones, 95% to 99% seen once. The sequenced sample was naive CD4+ T cells sorted from blood. The subset was: CD45RA+ positively selected. Receptors originate from a man aged 25-45 years in good health.

CDR3 sequence: CAWSGKRATSVGISDTQYF. The DNA of the CDR3 is TGTGCCTGGAGTGGAAAACGAGCGACTAGCGTGGGGATTTCGGATACGCAGTATTTT. J is TRBJ2-3 and V is TRBV30; 8 positions match TRBD2. CDR1 and CDR2 (germline): GTSNPN, SVGIG (reference sequence). This CDR3 comprises 19 residues. V lost 1 base to trimming and J lost 6 bases; unmatched junction nucleotides: 21.

The rearrangement links TRBV9 to TRBJ2-1; weak D call: TRBD2 (6 bases). The CDR3 length is 14 residues. Germline V lookup: CDR1 SGDLS, CDR2 YYNGEE. V dropped 4 bases and J dropped 9 bases, with 17 bases sitting between them. This CDR3 is CASSPRLVLSEQFF. The CDR3 region has the DNA TGTGCCAGCAGCCCGAGACTAGTTCTGTCTGAGCAGTTCTTC.

The sample holds one count of this clone. V usage is TRBV6-5 and J usage is TRBJ2-2; 8 bases match TRBD2. This CDR3 region has 15 residues. J lost 5 bases, V lost 5 bases, and 7 bases had no gene match. The V gene's germline CDR1 is MNHEY and CDR2 SVGAGI. CDR3 bases: TGTGCCAGCAGTCGAGCGGGAGTGGGGACCGGGGAGCTGTTTTTT. Encoded protein: CASSRAGVGTGELFF.

A remark on this clone: The same CDR3 also results from other DNA sequences found in this sample. The chain has TRBV9 and TRBJ2-1; TRBD2 might be the D (5 bases). Germline V lookup: CDR1 SGDLS, CDR2 YYNGEE. The CDR3 totals 15 residues. Between the trimmed V and J ends, which lost 0 bases and 0 bases, there was a span of 7 bases. For the CDR3, the DNA is TGTGCCAGCAGCGTAGTAGAGGGCTCCTACAATGAGCAGTTCTTC. This encodes CASSVVEGSYNEQFF. Drawing the rest from reference TRBV9 and TRBJ2-1, the complete variable domain is DSGVTQTPKHLITATGQRVTLRCSPRSGDLSVYWYQQSLDQGLQFLIQYYNGEERAKGNILERFSAQQFPDLHSELNLSSLELGDSALYFCASSVVEGSYNEQFFGPGTRLTVL.

This clone was detected only once. The rearrangement links TRBV7-6 to TRBJ2-2; the D is unclear. CDR3 length: 17 residues. V was pared by 5 bases and J by 0 bases, with 16 bases between. The germline V gene has CDR1 SGHVS and CDR2 FNYEAQ. The DNA of the CDR3 is TGTGCCAGCAGCCCTAGATGGGCGGAAACGAACACCGGGGAGCTGTTTTTT. Its protein is CASSPRWAETNTGELFF.

The rearrangement links TRBV9 to TRBJ2-2, with D possibly called TRBD1 or TRBD2 (6 bases each). CDR3 length: 15 amino acids. The V and J ends lost 3 bases and 2 bases respectively, with 11 bases between them. Germline values: CDR1 SGDLS, CDR2 YYNGEE. In nucleotides, the CDR3 is TGTGCCAGCAGCGGGAGGGGACAAAACACCGGGGAGCTGTTTTTT. Its translation is CASSGRGQNTGELFF. Filled out from reference TRBV9 and TRBJ2-2, the complete variable domain reads DSGVTQTPKHLITATGQRVTLRCSPRSGDLSVYWYQQSLDQGLQFLIQYYNGEERAKGNILERFSAQQFPDLHSELNLSSLELGDSALYFCASSGRGQNTGELFFGEGSRLTVL.

The J gene is TRBJ1-4, the V gene TRBV5-1, with 7 positions matching TRBD1. This CDR3 has 15 amino acids. J gave up 5 bases and V 6 bases, and 10 bases lay outside the gene matches. The V gene's germline CDR1 is SGHRS and CDR2 YFSETQ. The CDR3 DNA follows: TGCGCCAGCAACACCTTGGGAGGGGGCAATGAAAAACTGTTTTTT. Translating it yields CASNTLGGGNEKLFF.

The chain carries TRBV7-8 and TRBJ2-1, with 12 bases identical to TRBD2. The CDR3 totals 18 residues. Germline V lookup: CDR1 SGHVS, CDR2 FQNEAQ. The trim removed 1 base at V and 7 bases at J, leaving 11 bases unmatched. The CDR3 DNA sequence: TGTGCCAGCAGCTTAGTGATCCGGACTAGCGGGAAGGTAAATGAGCAGTTCTTC. Translating it yields CASSLVIRTSGKVNEQFF. Full variable domain (missing parts from reference TRBV7-8 and TRBJ2-1): GAGVSQSPRYKVAKRGQDVALRCDPISGHVSLFWYQQALGQGPEFLTYFQNEAQLDKSGLPSDRFFAERPEGSVSTLKIQRTQQEDSAVYLCASSLVIRTSGKVNEQFFGPGTRLTVL.

The chain joins TRBV6-1 to TRBJ2-7, with a weak D call TRBD2 (5 bases). Trimming left V 6 bases short and J 3 bases short, with 12 bases between. Germline lookup yields CDR1 MNHNS and CDR2 SASEGT. This CDR3 is 13 amino acids long. CDR3 in amino acids: CASRFIGVYEQYF. The CDR3, as DNA: TGTGCCAGCAGATTCATCGGGGTCTACGAGCAGTACTTC.

This chain's CDR3 is CASGGQGLSYEQYF. The CDR3 coding sequence is TGTGCCAGCGGCGGACAGGGCCTATCCTACGAGCAGTACTTC. The chain has TRBV28 and TRBJ2-7; TRBD1 aligns across 8 bases. Germline V CDR1 and CDR2: MDHEN, SYDVKM. The CDR3 spans 14 residues. The ends lost 8 bases at V and 1 base at J; junction bases unmatched: 7. Together with reference TRBV28 and TRBJ2-7, the CDR3 gives the full variable domain: DVKVTQSSRYLVKRTGEKVFLECVQDMDHENMFWYRQDPGLGLRLIYFSYDVKMKEKGDIPEGYSVSREKKERFSLILESASTNQTSMYLCASGGQGLSYEQYFGPGTRLTVT.

The chain has TRBV4-1 and TRBJ1-4; 8 bases are a match to TRBD1. The ends lost 0 bases at V and 8 bases at J; junction bases unmatched: 2. This CDR3 is 14 amino acids long. The V gene's germline CDR1 is MGHRA and CDR2 YSYEKL. CDR3 in amino acids: CASSQDTGGEKLFF. DNA for the CDR3: TGCGCCAGCAGCCAAGACACAGGGGGGGAAAAACTGTTTTTT.

The chain joins TRBV18 to TRBJ1-1; 7 nucleotides match TRBD1. CDR1 and CDR2 from the germline V gene are KGHSH and LQKENI. The CDR3 is 16 amino acids. Trimming took 3 bases from V and 0 from J; bases not matched to a gene: 7. CDR3 nucleotides: TGTGCCAGCTCACCCGTCGCCGGGACAGTGAACACTGAAGCTTTCTTT. The encoded protein is CASSPVAGTVNTEAFF.

The CDR3 protein is CSASPTGTQYF. The CDR3 DNA reads as TGCAGTGCTAGTCCCACAGGGACCCAGTACTTC. The chain is built from TRBV20-1 and TRBJ2-5, with D perhaps matching TRBD1 (5 bases). The CDR3 consists of 11 residues. V lost 3 bases and J 7 bases, leaving 9 bases between the germline ends. Germline V gives CDR1 DFQATT, CDR2 SNEGSKA (reference sequence).

In DNA form, the CDR3 reads TGTGCCAGCAGCGGGACAGGGGGGGCCGGGGAGCTGTTTTTT. This sequence encodes CASSGTGGAGELFF. This chain connects TRBV11-3 to TRBJ2-2, with 11 bases identical to TRBD1. Germline V CDR1 and CDR2: SGHNT, YENEEA. V was clipped by 5 bases and J by 6 bases; unmatched bases: 2. This CDR3 is built from 14 residues.

The J gene is TRBJ1-5, the V gene TRBV5-1, with D possibly being TRBD1 (5 bases). The CDR3 is 14 amino acids. Trimming took off 0 bases at V and 7 bases at J, with 11 bases between the two ends. Germline CDR1 and CDR2: SGHRS and YFSETQ. For the CDR3, the DNA is TGCGCCAGCAGCTTGGTTACGGGGGTCCAGCCCCAGCATTTT. This codes for CASSLVTGVQPQHF.

The chain employs TRBV7-2 and TRBJ2-7, with TRBD2 matching over 7 bases. V shed 3 bases and J 6 bases; nucleotides not matched to a gene: 8. The CDR3 loop spans 14 amino acids. Germline V CDR1 and CDR2: SGHTA, FQGNSA. The CDR3 sequence: CASSLAAGDSEQYF. The CDR3 nucleotides read TGTGCCAGCAGCTTGGCGGCGGGAGATTCCGAGCAGTACTTC.

This chain uses TRBV14 with TRBJ1-2; 7 positions match TRBD1. CDR3 length: 16 residues. Germline CDR1 is SGHDN and CDR2 is FVKESK. With 3 bases clipped from V and 2 bases from J, the junction kept 9 bases outside the gene matches. CDR3 coding DNA: TGTGCCAGCAGCCAGCTCCTGAGGGGGCTCAACTATGGCTACACCTTC. Its protein is CASSQLLRGLNYGYTF.

J is TRBJ2-3 and V is TRBV7-3; D might be TRBD1 or TRBD2, each matching 5 bases. Per germline, CDR1 SGHTA and CDR2 FQGTGA. This CDR3 region has 12 residues. With 6 bases removed from V and 4 bases from J, the gap between germline ends came to 8 bases. CDR3: CASSRGADTQYF. The CDR3 nucleotides are TGTGCCAGCAGTCGAGGGGCAGATACGCAGTATTTT. The variable domain in full, with the rest retrieved from reference TRBV7-3 and TRBJ2-3, is GAGVSQTPSNKVTEKGKYVELRCDPISGHTALYWYRQSLGQGPEFLIYFQGTGAADDSGLPNDRFFAVRPEGSVSTLKIQRTERGDSAVYLCASSRGADTQYFGPGTRLTVL.

This sequence joins TRBV27 and TRBJ2-1; possible D gene TRBD1, 5 bases. Germline CDR1 and CDR2: MNHEY and SMNVEV (reference sequence). The CDR3 has 16 amino acids. V lost 5 bases, J lost 12 bases, and 26 bases lay in between. The chain's CDR3 is CASSPPTGNSPNWQFF. DNA for the CDR3: TGTGCCAGCAGTCCCCCCACAGGAAATTCCCCTAACTGGCAGTTCTTC.

Only one count was recorded for this clone. This chain links TRBV7-2 with TRBJ2-3; D ambiguous. V lost 6 bases to trimming and J lost 5 bases, with 15 bases between them. This CDR3 comprises 14 residues. Germline V gene lookup returns CDR1 SGHTA and CDR2 FQGNSA. The CDR3 is CASRPSPWEDTQYF. DNA for the CDR3: TGTGCCAGCAGGCCATCGCCTTGGGAAGATACGCAGTATTTT.

This chain uses TRBV7-9 with TRBJ2-1, with TRBD1 identical over 7 bases. The CDR3 sequence is 15 residues long. Unmatched junction bases numbered 5, after V lost 3 bases and J lost 3 bases. Germline CDR1 reads SEHNR; CDR2 reads FQNEAQ (reference sequence). CDR3 DNA: TGTGCCAGCAGCTTTCGGGACAGTAGCTACAATGAGCAGTTCTTC. This encodes CASSFRDSSYNEQFF.

The chain employs TRBV6-5 and TRBJ2-3, with a weak D call TRBD1 (6 bases). Germline CDR1 MNHEY, CDR2 SVGAGI. Trimming pared 6 bases from V and 6 bases from J, leaving 10 bases between. This CDR3 region has 12 residues. The DNA of the CDR3 is TGTGCCAGCAGACCTACAGGGGATACGCAGTATTTT. Its translation: CASRPTGDTQYF.

With regard to this clone: The sample holds other DNA sequences that translate to the same CDR3. This chain joins TRBV7-2 and TRBJ2-5; possibly TRBD2 for D (5 bases). The V end lost 5 bases, the J end lost 2 bases, and 12 bases lay between the germline ends. Germline lookup yields CDR1 SGHTA and CDR2 FQGNSA. The CDR3 totals 14 residues. The CDR3 loop is CASSPRGSQETQYF. In DNA form, the CDR3 reads TGTGCCAGCAGCCCCCGAGGGAGTCAAGAGACCCAGTACTTC.

This chain uses TRBV29-1 with TRBJ2-3, with 9 nucleotides matching TRBD2. Germline V gives CDR1 SQVTM, CDR2 ANQGSEA. V lost 4 bases, J lost 3 bases, and 5 bases stayed unmatched. The CDR3 contains 14 residues. This CDR3 is CSVAGGRETDTQYF. CDR3 DNA sequence: TGCAGCGTTGCCGGCGGGAGGGAGACAGATACGCAGTATTTT.

The rearrangement links TRBV11-1 to TRBJ2-7, with D possibly called TRBD1 or TRBD2 (5 bases each). With 8 bases removed from V and 9 bases from J, the gap between germline ends came to 14 bases. CDR1 is SGHAT, CDR2 FQDESV, per germline (reference sequence). The CDR3 totals 11 residues. The DNA of the CDR3 is TGTGCCAGCGGGGGTCAAACGGGGCAGTACTTC. The encoded protein is CASGGQTGQYF.

CDR3 bases: TGTGCCAGCAGTTACTTAGGGATCAATCAGCCCCAGCATTTT. Translated, it gives CASSYLGINQPQHF. The V and J genes are TRBV6-6 and TRBJ1-5; the D is unclear. CDR1 is MNHNY, CDR2 SVGAGI, per germline (reference sequence). The V end lost 1 base, the J end lost 3 bases, and 7 bases lay between the germline ends. The CDR3 loop spans 14 amino acids.

The CDR3 DNA is TGCGCCAGCAGCCAAGATCCCAGCGGGAGACGAGACAATGAGCAGTTCTTC. It translates to CASSQDPSGRRDNEQFF. This chain joins TRBV4-3 and TRBJ2-1; the match to TRBD2 covers 8 bases. Trimming took 0 bases from V and 5 from J; bases not matched to a gene: 9. Germline CDR1 and CDR2: LGHNA and YSLEER. There are 17 residues in the CDR3.

V usage is TRBV18 and J usage is TRBJ2-2; D gene ambiguous. Looked up from germline, CDR1 is KGHSH and CDR2 is LQKENI. Trimming shortened V by 1 base and J by 2 bases, and 11 bases separated the two germline ends. This CDR3 contains 16 residues. Here the CDR3 DNA reads TGTGCCAGCTCACCACATATGGCATCCAACACCGGGGAGCTGTTTTTT. The encoded protein is CASSPHMASNTGELFF.